The 13 T cell receptor beta chains given below trace back to one sample, sequenced in a study of blood T cell repertoires in COVID-19. Clones were read by immunoSEQ multiplex PCR, and TCRdb kept only the in-frame ones, dropping some. Altogether 200,000 to 250,000 clones are present, 84% being singletons, with the ten largest covering 15% to 20%. Sample: peripheral blood. The receptors were sampled from a man aged 25-45 years with active or convalescent COVID-19.

V gene TRBV7-9 combines with J gene TRBJ2-7; TRBD1 matches at 8 bases. Germline trimming cut 4 bases from V and 5 bases from J; bases unmatched to any gene: 16. CDR3 length: 17 residues. Germline V gene lookup returns CDR1 SEHNR and CDR2 FQNEAQ (reference sequence). The CDR3 here is CASSSSELGQGFNEQYF. In nucleotides, the CDR3 is TGTGCCAGCAGCTCTAGCGAGCTAGGACAGGGATTTAACGAGCAGTACTTC.

This clone was picked up one time. The V and J genes are TRBV28 and TRBJ1-5; weak D call: TRBD1 (6 bases). Trimming took off 5 bases at V and 2 bases at J, with 10 bases between the two ends. The V gene's germline CDR1 is MDHEN and CDR2 SYDVKM. The CDR3 consists of 14 residues. The CDR3 spells CASSRGYGNQPQHF. In DNA, the CDR3 is TGTGCCAGCAGTAGGGGGTACGGCAATCAGCCCCAGCATTTT.

The chain carries TRBV7-9 and TRBJ1-2; possibly TRBD1 for D (5 bases). Between the trimmed V and J ends, which lost 4 bases and 6 bases, there was a span of 21 bases. This CDR3 comprises 16 residues. Germline V CDR1 and CDR2: SEHNR, FQNEAQ (reference sequence). The CDR3 DNA is TGTGCCAGCAGCTCCATTCTTACAGGACCCGGAGATGGCTACACCTTC. The encoded protein is CASSSILTGPGDGYTF.

Regarding this clone: This same CDR3 is encoded by further DNA sequences in the sample. The rearrangement uses TRBV19 and TRBJ1-5, with TRBD1 as a possible D gene (6 bases). Between the trimmed V and J ends, which lost 3 bases and 4 bases, there was a span of 10 bases. This CDR3 comprises 14 residues. Looked up from germline, CDR1 is LNHDA and CDR2 is SQIVND (reference sequence). CDR3 bases: TGTGCCAGTAGTATTACAGGGCCGAATCAGCCCCAGCATTTT. The encoded protein is CASSITGPNQPQHF.

This chain uses TRBV11-3 with TRBJ2-1; 9 bases line up with TRBD1. Germline V lookup: CDR1 SGHNT, CDR2 YENEEA. The CDR3 has 16 residues. Trimming cost V 5 bases and J 7 bases; bases outside gene matches: 12. CDR3 sequence: CASSLFGTGSLNEQFF. The CDR3 DNA sequence: TGTGCCAGCAGCCTCTTCGGGACAGGGAGTTTAAATGAGCAGTTCTTC. The full variable domain, its missing parts supplied by reference TRBV11-3 and TRBJ2-1, is EAGVVQSPRYKIIEKKQPVAFWCNPISGHNTLYWYLQNLGQGPELLIRYENEEAVDDSQLPKDRFSAERLKGVDSTLKIQPAELGDSAVYLCASSLFGTGSLNEQFFGPGTRLTVL.

J is TRBJ2-2 and V is TRBV30; 11 nucleotides align to TRBD2. V trimming: 0 bases; J trimming: 3 bases; junction bases outside the gene matches: 6. Germline values: CDR1 GTSNPN, CDR2 SVGIG (reference sequence). CDR3 length: 17 amino acids. The CDR3 loop reads CAWSVRPGLADTGELFF. The CDR3 DNA follows: TGTGCCTGGAGTGTCCGTCCGGGACTAGCGGACACCGGGGAGCTGTTTTTT.

This clone has a count of ten or more. This chain links TRBV6-2 or TRBV6-3 with TRBJ2-5, with D possibly TRBD1 on 6 matching bases. Germline CDR1 and CDR2: MNHEY and SVGEGT. This CDR3 spans 13 amino acids. V dropped 6 bases and J dropped 2 bases, with 10 bases sitting between them. CDR3 amino acids: CASSGQIQETQYF. The CDR3 DNA sequence: TGTGCCAGCAGCGGACAGATTCAAGAGACCCAGTACTTC.

V usage is TRBV5-6 and J usage is TRBJ1-4; D gene ambiguous. This CDR3 region has 14 residues. The germline V and J ends were trimmed by 0 bases and 5 bases, with 8 bases remaining between them. Germline V gene sequence: CDR1 SGHDT, CDR2 YYEEEE. The CDR3 sequence: CASSLGRLNEKLFF. CDR3 DNA: TGTGCCAGCAGCTTGGGCAGGTTAAATGAAAAACTGTTTTTT.

This chain links TRBV7-2 with TRBJ2-3; 9 bases are a match to TRBD2. Germline loops: CDR1 SGHTA, CDR2 FQGNSA. The CDR3 has 13 amino acids. V trimming: 8 bases; J trimming: 5 bases; junction bases outside the gene matches: 5. CDR3 protein: CASHLLAGDTQYF. The CDR3, as DNA: TGTGCCAGCCATTTACTAGCGGGAGATACGCAGTATTTT.

The chain recombines TRBV12-3 or TRBV12-4 with TRBJ1-1; D is uncertain. The CDR3 spans 13 residues. The ends were cut back, 3 bases at V and 8 bases at J, with 13 bases in the middle. CDR3 protein: CASSLRGRGEAFF. The CDR3 DNA is TGTGCCAGCAGTTTGCGTGGGCGCGGGGAAGCTTTCTTT.

V usage is TRBV3-1 (or the pseudogene TRBV3-2) and J usage is TRBJ1-1, with D perhaps TRBD1 (6 bases). The CDR3 length is 11 residues. V lost 5 bases to trimming and J lost 11 bases, with 12 bases between them. Germline CDR1 LGHDT, CDR2 YNNKEL (reference sequence). CDR3 loop: CASSYRESAFF. The DNA for the CDR3 is TGTGCCAGCAGCTACAGGGAGAGCGCTTTCTTT.

The rearrangement joins TRBV5-1 to TRBJ1-1; 7 bases match TRBD1. V trimming: 4 bases; J trimming: 1 base; junction bases outside the gene matches: 13. CDR3 length: 17 amino acids. Germline CDR1 reads SGHRS; CDR2 reads YFSETQ. The CDR3, as DNA: TGCGCCAGCAGCACGAACCCAAGACAGGGCAGGAACACTGAAGCTTTCTTT. Translating gives CASSTNPRQGRNTEAFF.

V is TRBV7-2 and J is TRBJ1-5; a possible D gene is TRBD1 (6 bases). Germline CDR1 is SGHTA and CDR2 is FQGNSA. The CDR3 is 17 residues long. Trimming cost V 1 base and J 3 bases, with 16 bases left between them. The CDR3 bases are TGTGCCAGCAGCTTAGTGGGCAGCAGGGGCTCCAATCAGCCCCAGCATTTT. This codes for CASSLVGSRGSNQPQHF. The whole variable domain, filled in from reference TRBV7-2 and TRBJ1-5, reads GAGVSQSPSNKVTEKGKDVELRCDPISGHTALYWYRQSLGQGLEFLIYFQGNSAPDKSGLPSDRFSAERTGGSVSTLTIQRTQQEDSAVYLCASSLVGSRGSNQPQHFGDGTRLSIL.